Detailed here is one TCR beta chain. What it recognizes is unknown. One end of the junction does not line up with germline, which may come from a read error. This sample stems from a study of tumor and adjacent non-tumor tissue in lung cancer. Whole-study context: There were about twelve adenocarcinoma, a couple of squamous cell carcinoma and 1 small cell lung cancer cases. Patients were aged about 30 to 76, about 10 men and roughly 5 women, stage I to III. Findings of the study overall: Significantly higher TCR diversity was found in tumor than normal lung. Top 100 clones took a larger repertoire share in normal lung.

The template was RNA from unsorted bulk tissue. The library came from three nested PCR rounds adapted from ARM-PCR protocols. In TCRdb, the multiplex PCR reads were re-called with MiXCR into one record per CDR3 protein. The sample carries 60,000 to 85,000 distinct CDR3 sequences, roughly 76% recorded once. Germline V gene data show CDR1 as SGHKS and CDR2 as YYEKEE (reference sequence). The length of the CDR3 is 15 residues. The chain couples TRBV5-5 to TRBJ2-3; 8 bases map to TRBD2. The clonotype was recovered from a woman aged 45-65 years with non-small cell lung cancer. The sample was lung tumor tissue. Written as DNA, the CDR3 is TGTGCCACCAGCCTAACTAGCGGTAACACAGATACGCAGTATTTT. Protein sequence: CATSLTSGNTDTQYF.